This TCR beta chain appears in the sequencing data of a study of spatial heterogeneity in lung cancer. About the study: As counted in raw reads, each unique TCR and UMI combination appeared more than ten times on average. Whole-study results and caveats: Ubiquitous expanded tumor TCRs were observed in blood more at resection than follow-up.

Germline-derived CDR1 and CDR2 are SGDLS and YYNGEE. Trimming took off 2 bases at V and 4 bases at J, with 15 bases between the two ends. The CDR3 is made up of 15 amino acids. This clonotype was found a few times. Its antigen is currently unknown. Every TCR cDNA molecule carried a tag that served as a unique molecular identifier. TCRdb re-called the 5' RACE reads through MiXCR, storing one row per CDR3 protein. This sample has tens of thousands of distinct CDR3 sequences, with around 5.8% found just once. Time point meaning: sample taken at primary tumor resection. In each case, whole RNA from tumor, nontumor lung or frozen PBMC was sequenced unsorted. Samples were obtained from about 72 donors, all untreated early-stage non-small cell lung cancer patients.

Sequencing was performed on PBMCs, taken at surgery. The chain recombines TRBV9 with TRBJ1-2; D not resolved. This TCR derives from a male donor with early-stage non-small cell lung cancer. The CDR3 reads CASSVNVGIGYGYTF. The CDR3 DNA reads TGTGCCAGCAGCGTGAACGTGGGGATTGGCTATGGCTACACCTTC.